The T cell receptor beta chain under discussion was sequenced for a study of blood T cell repertoires in COVID-19. Study-level information: Material from acute and convalescent COVID-19 was sourced from the United States, Italy and Spain. Sample material is recorded as cDNA or gDNA derived from T cells, B-cell-depleted T cells, or PBMCs.

Germline assignment: CDR1 MGHDK and CDR2 SYGVNS. Trimming took 5 bases from V and 5 from J; bases not matched to a gene: 8. The CDR3 consists of 16 residues. Original processing notes: Amplified reference gene primers provided the basis for estimating nucleated cell counts. Profiling relied on immunoSEQ multiplex PCR, and the TCRdb table lists in-frame clones only, not all of them. V, J and clone size reflect that table, while D and trimming were determined from the DNA. The data hold 70,000 to 95,000 clones, with around 92% observed a single time. The TCR was taken from a woman aged 60 to 75 with active COVID-19. This chain connects TRBV25-1 to TRBJ2-4; 11 bases agree with TRBD2. Sequencing was performed on peripheral blood. Here the CDR3 DNA reads TGTGCCAGCAGTCCAAGTACGGGACTAGCGGAAAACATTCAGTACTTC. Protein: CASSPSTGLAENIQYF. The full variable domain, with the rest looked up from reference TRBV25-1 and TRBJ2-4, is EADIYQTPRYLVIGTGKKITLECSQTMGHDKMYWYQQDPGMELHLIHYSYGVNSTEKGDLSSESTVSRIRTEHFPLTLESARPSHTSQYLCASSPSTGLAENIQYFGAGTRLSVL.